The 7 T cell receptor beta chains below were found in one sample sequenced in a study of T cell changes during pregnancy in multiple sclerosis. Libraries were prepared by immunoSEQ multiplex PCR; TCRdb keeps only in-frame clonotypes and omits some of them. The data hold 35,000 or so clones, with more than 70% observed a single time. Source: CD4+ T cells from peripheral blood mononuclear cells, taken in the first trimester of pregnancy. The receptors derive from a female donor with multiple sclerosis, enrolled in a pregnancy study.

This rearrangement joins TRBV12-2 to TRBJ1-5; the table's D call TRBD1 went unverified against the DNA. TRBV12-2 is marked as a pseudogene. The CDR3 spans 15 residues. CDR3 coding DNA: TGTGCAAGTCGCGCGACAGGGTTTAGCAATCAGCCCCAGCATTTT. The encoded protein is CASRATGFSNQPQHF.

V gene TRBV30 combines with J gene TRBJ2-5; 11 bases map to TRBD2. There are 16 residues in the CDR3. V lost 2 bases and J lost 3; bases outside the gene matches: 8. Germline CDR1 GTSNPN, CDR2 SVGIG (reference sequence). The CDR3 DNA sequence: TGTGCCTGGAGTCTTTCCCCGGGACTAGCGGAAGAGACCCAGTACTTC. Its translation is CAWSLSPGLAEETQYF.

The rearrangement links TRBV5-4 to TRBJ1-2; TRBD1 might be the D (5 bases). The V end lost 4 bases, the J end lost 2 bases, and 21 bases lay between the germline ends. The CDR3 contains 17 residues. Germline V gene lookup returns CDR1 SGHNT and CDR2 YYREEE (reference sequence). The CDR3 nucleotides read TGTGCCAGCAGCATACTGGGACTTAAAAGAGGAAACTATGGCTACACCTTC. Translating it yields CASSILGLKRGNYGYTF.

The chain links TRBV7-3 to TRBJ1-6; D is unresolved. Deletions cut 5 bases from V and 1 base from J, with 18 bases between. This CDR3 region has 18 residues. The germline CDR1 and CDR2 sequences are SGHTA and FQGTGA. CDR3 residues: CASSPLRTNPSYNSPLHF. CDR3 sequence (DNA): TGTGCCAGCAGCCCACTTAGAACGAACCCATCCTATAATTCACCCCTCCACTTT.

This chain links TRBV6-5 with TRBJ2-1; 10 nucleotides align to TRBD1. J gave up 5 bases and V 5 bases, and 6 bases lay outside the gene matches. Germline V gene data show CDR1 as MNHEY and CDR2 as SVGAGI. The length of the CDR3 is 15 residues. CDR3 nucleotide sequence: TGTGCCAGCAGTCCTCGGACAGGGGGAAACAATGAGCAGTTCTTC. The encoded protein is CASSPRTGGNNEQFF.

The genes are TRBV18 and TRBJ1-2, with D perhaps TRBD1 (6 bases). V was clipped by 2 bases and J by 3 bases, with 16 bases between them. This CDR3 region has 16 residues. Germline lookup yields CDR1 KGHSH and CDR2 LQKENI. The CDR3, as DNA: TGTGCCAGCTCACCATCTCGACAGGAAGCAGACTATGGCTACACCTTC. As protein: CASSPSRQEADYGYTF. Looking up the rest from reference TRBV18 and TRBJ1-2 gives the full variable domain: NAGVMQNPRHLVRRRGQEARLRCSPMKGHSHVYWYRQLPEEGLKFMVYLQKENIIDESGMPKERFSAEFPKEGPSILRIQQVVRGDSAAYFCASSPSRQEADYGYTFGSGTRLTVV.

The chain joins TRBV5-1 to TRBJ2-7; 8 bases match TRBD2. This CDR3 is built from 17 residues. V lost 3 bases, J lost 3 bases, and 14 bases stayed unmatched. Germline values: CDR1 SGHRS, CDR2 YFSETQ. In DNA, the CDR3 is TGCGCCAGCAGCTCGGGCCTCCCTAGCGGGTTAATCTACGAGCAGTACTTC. Encoded protein: CASSSGLPSGLIYEQYF.